The entry below describes one T cell receptor beta chain. Its target is unknown. The sample comes from a study of beta chain features in type 1 diabetes. General study results and limits: Patients' naive, central memory and regulatory TCRB repertoires appeared more alike than those of healthy donors. In patients and controls equally, PCR might favor templates that are shorter. In every one of the four CD4+ subsets, TCRB CDR3s were moderately but significantly shorter in Type 1 diabetes patients.

A single heparinised draw of approximately 0.11 L on average was taken per donor. Purity of each sorted population was above 95%. Isolated RNA was reverse transcribed in full, so expressed TCRB transcripts were sequenced. Repertoires were generated with immunoSEQ multiplex PCR, while TCRdb's copy carries only in-frame clones and drops some. The data hold about 130,000 clones, with 9% observed a single time. Germline CDR1 is SGHRS and CDR2 is YFSETQ. With V trimmed by 7 bases and J by 4 bases, 3 bases remained unmatched. This CDR3 contains 13 residues. Sequencing was performed on central memory CD4+ T cells from blood. J is TRBJ1-1 and V is TRBV5-1; 11 bases are a match to TRBD1. The sequence derives from a man aged 25-45 years with type 1 diabetes. The CDR3 DNA sequence: TGCGCCAGCCGAGGGACAGGGGGCACTGAAGCTTTCTTT. This codes for CASRGTGGTEAFF.